This T cell receptor (beta chain) appears in the sequencing data of a study of post-analysis software for immune sequencing data. Study observations and caveats: The study found significantly lower normalized Chao1 diversity in multiple sclerosis patients than in controls. Included in a set of roughly five TRBV segments more frequent in patients than controls were TRBV5-6, TRBV5-1 and TRBV20-1.

As concerns this clonotype: Its antigen is undetermined.

The germline CDR1 and CDR2 sequences are SGHTA and FQGNSA. V was clipped by 5 bases and J by 13 bases, with 12 bases between them. There are 11 residues in the CDR3. TCR beta cDNA libraries included unique molecular identifiers. In TCRdb, the PCR reads were re-called with MiXCR into one record per CDR3 protein. The sample has roughly 800,000 distinct CDR3 sequences; about 57% are singletons. The TCR was taken from a girl between 5 and 17 years old with multiple sclerosis. This chain links TRBV7-2 with TRBJ2-4, with D possibly TRBD2 on 7 matching bases. The source material was blood. The CDR3 protein is CASSSGTQQYF. The DNA of the CDR3 is TGTGCCAGCAGCAGCGGGACACAGCAGTACTTC.